This record concerns one T cell receptor beta chain sequence. Which antigen it targets is not known. No much larger clone is present one base from it, and per-base qualities are unavailable. These data are taken from a study of blood T cells in healthy people across ages (dated by TCRdb to about 2015). Context from the whole study: In model experiments, roughly one uniquely barcoded TCR beta cDNA molecule per two T cells was captured by template switching. To track age-related changes in TCR beta repertoire diversity, the study relied on deep sequencing normalized with unique cDNA molecular identifiers. The donors were split into four age groups: young (average 16 years), middle-aged (around 40), aged (approximately 60) and long-lived (roughly 88). To avoid experimental bias, donors of different ages were randomly spread across the sequencing lanes. Two additional independent replicas of 1 million unique cDNA reads from the same blood draw were analyzed for two donors (one aged 18 to 30 and one aged 80 or older). General findings and caveats noted by the study authors: Bulk unsorted PBMC profiling prevented conclusive comparison of naive and antigen-experienced compartments. As age increased, observed TCR beta diversity per million T cells dropped in a roughly linear way, and a significant reduction was already evident by age 40. Because the CMV infection status of the donors was unknown, age-related changes in expanded clonotypes may potentially have been confounded. Compared with the aged group, more naive CD4+ T cells, fewer expanded clones and increased TCR diversity were shown by the long-lived group, suggesting age selection. Total diversity estimates from one million sequenced T cells were considered lower bounds and underestimates. The percentage of naive T cells measured by flow cytometry correlated strongly with observed TCR beta diversity.

The donors were some 39 Caucasian individuals from Russia, aged about 6 to 100 years, who were systemically healthy. Each donor gave 9.5 to 10 milliliters of peripheral blood, drawn into EDTA-treated Vacutainer tubes. Ficoll-Paque density-gradient centrifugation was used to isolate PBMCs, with at least 6 million obtained per sample. Trizol reagent was used to extract total RNA from PBMCs, with at least 5.5 micrograms per sample. For every donor, flow cytometry on a PBMC aliquot measured the percentage of naive CD45RAhigh/CD27high T cells. Libraries were built with 5' RACE. The second PCR ran for roughly 7 to 12 cycles and used a J-beta primer mix along with a sample-barcoded 5' primer. A unique molecular identifier was introduced onto each TCR beta cDNA molecule by a template-switch 5' adaptor carrying 12 random nucleotides. At least 2.5 million CDR3-containing paired-end reads were obtained from each sample. The Mint cDNA synthesis kit, primed by a TRBC-specific oligonucleotide, was used to synthesize first-strand cDNA from all RNA. After uracil-DNA glycosylase treatment, a first 18-cycle PCR used universal primers M1SS and BC2_uni_R on all cDNA. Under the source paper's analysis protocol: Each sample was normalized by randomly selecting 1 million high-quality reads, each carrying a distinct molecular identifier. Reads with shared molecular identifiers were discarded instead of being binned into consensus sequences. CDR3 identification, clonotype clustering and error correction used MiTCR with a Q25 quality threshold and the strictest error-elimination algorithm. Lower-bound total TCR beta diversity was estimated with a nonparametric unseen species model using Euler transformation. The public sequencing data were trimmed at Q25 with fastp and processed into clonotypes with MiXCR by TCRdb, which kept only in-frame beta chains. Here each entry gathers all rows of one CDR3 protein and keeps the most common genes and DNA. Here the V and J calls rest on TCRdb's processing, not on the authors' analysis. In all, the sample holds roughly 1.9 million distinct CDR3 sequences, and around 42% of those were seen once. The ten largest clones capture 20% to 25% of the sample.

The CDR3 runs 14 amino acids, cysteine and phenylalanine included. CDR3 DNA is the only sequence kept; it has 42 bases, read in frame from the first base. CDR1 is given as SGHVS and CDR2 as FQNEAQ, both from the germline V gene. V is trimmed back by 5 bases and J by 2 bases, and the junction contains 5 bases that no gene match accounts for. Sequenced material: blood. The sequence came from a human donor in good health. The sequence joins TRBV7-8 to TRBJ2-5, with TRBD1 matching 7 junction bases. The CDR3 here reads CASSERTGQETQYF. The nucleotides are TGTGCCAGCAGCGAACGGACAGGACAAGAGACCCAGTACTTC.